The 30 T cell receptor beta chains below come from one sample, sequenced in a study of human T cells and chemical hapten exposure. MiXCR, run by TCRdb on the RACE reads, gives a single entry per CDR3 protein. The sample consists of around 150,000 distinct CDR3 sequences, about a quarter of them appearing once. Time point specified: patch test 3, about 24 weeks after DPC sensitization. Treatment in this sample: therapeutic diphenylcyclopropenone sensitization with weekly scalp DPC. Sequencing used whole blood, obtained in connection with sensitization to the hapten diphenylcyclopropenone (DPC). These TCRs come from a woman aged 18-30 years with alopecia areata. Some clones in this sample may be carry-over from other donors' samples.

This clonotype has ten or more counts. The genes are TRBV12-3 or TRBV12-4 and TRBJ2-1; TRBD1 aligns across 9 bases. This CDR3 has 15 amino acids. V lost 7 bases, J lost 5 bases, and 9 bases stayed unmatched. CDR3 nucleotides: TGTGCCAGCAACAACCGGGACAGGGTTGACAATGAGCAGTTCTTC. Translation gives CASNNRDRVDNEQFF.

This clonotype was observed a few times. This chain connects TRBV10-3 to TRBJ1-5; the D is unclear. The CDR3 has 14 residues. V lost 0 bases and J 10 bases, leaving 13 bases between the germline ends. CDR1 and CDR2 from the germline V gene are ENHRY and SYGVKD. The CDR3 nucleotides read TGTGCCATCAGTGAGTCGCGGGAGGTCAGCCCCCAGCATTTT. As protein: CAISESREVSPQHF.

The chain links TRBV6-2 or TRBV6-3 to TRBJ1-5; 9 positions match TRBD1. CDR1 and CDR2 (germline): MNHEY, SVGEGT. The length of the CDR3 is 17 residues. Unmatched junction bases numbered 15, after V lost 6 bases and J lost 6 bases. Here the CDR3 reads CASRTYPGQGPPQPQHF. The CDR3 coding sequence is TGTGCCAGCAGAACATATCCGGGACAGGGCCCCCCTCAGCCCCAGCATTTT.

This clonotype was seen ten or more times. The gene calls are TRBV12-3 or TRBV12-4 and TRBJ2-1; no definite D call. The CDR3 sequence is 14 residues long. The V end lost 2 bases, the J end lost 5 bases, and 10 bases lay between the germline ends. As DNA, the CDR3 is TGTGCCAGCAGTTTAAGGTCAAAAAACAATGAGCAGTTCTTC. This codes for CASSLRSKNNEQFF.

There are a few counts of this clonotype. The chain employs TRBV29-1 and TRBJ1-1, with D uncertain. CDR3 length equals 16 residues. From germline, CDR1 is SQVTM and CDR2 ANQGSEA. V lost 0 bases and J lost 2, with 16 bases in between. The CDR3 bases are TGCAGCGTTGAAGATCGGATGAGCAGGCTAAACACTGAAGCTTTCTTT. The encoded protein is CSVEDRMSRLNTEAFF.

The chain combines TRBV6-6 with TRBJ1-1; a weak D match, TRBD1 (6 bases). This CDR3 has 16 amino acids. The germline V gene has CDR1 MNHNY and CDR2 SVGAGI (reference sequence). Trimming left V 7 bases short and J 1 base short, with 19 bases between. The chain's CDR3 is CASNKGGTRSNTEAFF. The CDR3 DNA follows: TGTGCCAGCAACAAAGGGGGGACCCGGTCGAACACTGAAGCTTTCTTT.

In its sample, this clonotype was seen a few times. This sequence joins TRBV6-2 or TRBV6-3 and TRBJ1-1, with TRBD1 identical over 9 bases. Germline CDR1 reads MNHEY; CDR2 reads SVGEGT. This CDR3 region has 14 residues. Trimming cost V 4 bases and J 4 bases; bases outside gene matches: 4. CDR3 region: CASSWTGVSTEAFF. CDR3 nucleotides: TGTGCCAGCAGTTGGACAGGGGTCAGCACTGAAGCTTTCTTT.

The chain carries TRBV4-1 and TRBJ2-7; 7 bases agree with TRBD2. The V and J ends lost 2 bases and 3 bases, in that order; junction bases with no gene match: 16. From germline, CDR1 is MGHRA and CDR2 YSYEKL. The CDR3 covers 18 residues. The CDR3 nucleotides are TGCGCCAGCAGCCAATCCCCCTTAGTAACTAGCGTCAACTACGAGCAGTACTTC. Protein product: CASSQSPLVTSVNYEQYF.

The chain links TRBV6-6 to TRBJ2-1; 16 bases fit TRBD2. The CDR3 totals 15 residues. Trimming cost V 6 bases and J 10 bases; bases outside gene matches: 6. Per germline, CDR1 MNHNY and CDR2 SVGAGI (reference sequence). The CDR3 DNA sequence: TGTGCCAGCAGAGGGACTAGCGGGGGGGTGGTAGAGCAGTTCTTC. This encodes CASRGTSGGVVEQFF.

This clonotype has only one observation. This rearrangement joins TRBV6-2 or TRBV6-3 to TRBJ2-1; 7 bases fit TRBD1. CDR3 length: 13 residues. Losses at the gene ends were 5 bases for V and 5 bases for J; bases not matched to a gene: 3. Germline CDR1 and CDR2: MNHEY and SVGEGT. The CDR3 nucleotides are TGTGCCAGCAGTCCTGACAGGGACAATGAGCAGTTCTTC. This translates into CASSPDRDNEQFF.

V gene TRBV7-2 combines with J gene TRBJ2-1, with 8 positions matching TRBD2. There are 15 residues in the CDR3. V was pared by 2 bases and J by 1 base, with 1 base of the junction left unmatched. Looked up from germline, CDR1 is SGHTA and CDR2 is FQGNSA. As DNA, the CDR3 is TGTGCCAGCAGCTTACAGCGGGAGTCCTACAATGAGCAGTTCTTC. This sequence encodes CASSLQRESYNEQFF.

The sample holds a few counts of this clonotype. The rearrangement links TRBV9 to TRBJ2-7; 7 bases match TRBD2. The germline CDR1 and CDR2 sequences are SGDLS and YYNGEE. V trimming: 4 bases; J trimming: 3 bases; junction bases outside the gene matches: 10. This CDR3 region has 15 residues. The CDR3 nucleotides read TGTGCCAGCAGCCCCAGTCCAGCGGGGTACTACGAGCAGTACTTC. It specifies CASSPSPAGYYEQYF.

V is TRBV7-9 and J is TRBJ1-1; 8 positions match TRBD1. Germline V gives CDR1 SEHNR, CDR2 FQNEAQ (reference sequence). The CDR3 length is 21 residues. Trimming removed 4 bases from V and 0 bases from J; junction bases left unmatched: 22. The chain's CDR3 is CASSSPIPRDRQAGMNTEAFF. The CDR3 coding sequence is TGTGCCAGCAGCTCCCCGATCCCGAGGGACAGGCAGGCCGGGATGAACACTGAAGCTTTCTTT.

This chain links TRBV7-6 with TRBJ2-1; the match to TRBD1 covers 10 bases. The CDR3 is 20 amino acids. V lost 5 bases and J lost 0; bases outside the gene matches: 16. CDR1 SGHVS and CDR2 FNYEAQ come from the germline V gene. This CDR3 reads CASSGSRGGGQGISYNEQFF. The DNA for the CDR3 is TGTGCCAGCAGCGGAAGCAGGGGGGGGGGACAGGGGATCTCCTACAATGAGCAGTTCTTC.

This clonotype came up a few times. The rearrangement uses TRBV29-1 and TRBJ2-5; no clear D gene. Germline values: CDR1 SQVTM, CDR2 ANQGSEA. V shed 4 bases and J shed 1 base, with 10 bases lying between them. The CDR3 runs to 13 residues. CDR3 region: CSVVTFTQETQYF. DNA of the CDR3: TGCAGCGTTGTAACCTTCACCCAAGAGACCCAGTACTTC.

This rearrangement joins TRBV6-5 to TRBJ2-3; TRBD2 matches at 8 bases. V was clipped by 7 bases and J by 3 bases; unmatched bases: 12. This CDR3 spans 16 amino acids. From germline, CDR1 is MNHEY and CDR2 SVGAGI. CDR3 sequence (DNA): TGTGCCAGCACCTCTTTCTCCGGGGGGGGTACAGATACGCAGTATTTT. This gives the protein CASTSFSGGGTDTQYF.

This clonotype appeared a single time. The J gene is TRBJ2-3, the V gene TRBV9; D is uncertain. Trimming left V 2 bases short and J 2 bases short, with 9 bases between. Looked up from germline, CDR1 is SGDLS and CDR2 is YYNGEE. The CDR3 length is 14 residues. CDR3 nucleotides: TGTGCCAGCAGCGTTGGATGGGCCACAGATACGCAGTATTTT. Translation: CASSVGWATDTQYF.

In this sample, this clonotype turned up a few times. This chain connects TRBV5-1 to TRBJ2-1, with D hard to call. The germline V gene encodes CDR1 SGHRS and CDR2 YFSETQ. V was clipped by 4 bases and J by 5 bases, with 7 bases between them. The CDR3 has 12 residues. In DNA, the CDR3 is TGCGCCAGCAGCGTGCTGGACAATGAGCAGTTCTTC. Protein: CASSVLDNEQFF.

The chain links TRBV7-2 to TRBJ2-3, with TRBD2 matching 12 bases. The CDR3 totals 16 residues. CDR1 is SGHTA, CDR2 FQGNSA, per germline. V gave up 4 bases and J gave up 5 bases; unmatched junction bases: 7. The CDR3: CASSSLAGGLGDTQYF. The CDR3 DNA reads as TGTGCCAGCAGCTCTCTAGCGGGGGGGCTTGGAGATACGCAGTATTTT.

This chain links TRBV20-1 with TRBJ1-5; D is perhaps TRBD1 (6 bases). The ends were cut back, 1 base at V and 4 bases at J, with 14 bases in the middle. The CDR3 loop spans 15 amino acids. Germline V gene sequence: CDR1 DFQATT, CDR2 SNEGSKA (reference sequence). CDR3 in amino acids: CSARATGFGNQPQHF. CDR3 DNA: TGCAGTGCTAGAGCGACAGGCTTCGGGAATCAGCCCCAGCATTTT.

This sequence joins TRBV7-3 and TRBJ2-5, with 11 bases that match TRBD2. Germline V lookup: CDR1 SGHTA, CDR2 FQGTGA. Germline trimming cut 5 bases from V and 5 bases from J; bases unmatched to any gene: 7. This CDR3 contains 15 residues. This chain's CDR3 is CASSQSSGGVETQYF. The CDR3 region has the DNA TGTGCCAGCAGCCAGAGTAGCGGGGGGGTGGAGACCCAGTACTTC.

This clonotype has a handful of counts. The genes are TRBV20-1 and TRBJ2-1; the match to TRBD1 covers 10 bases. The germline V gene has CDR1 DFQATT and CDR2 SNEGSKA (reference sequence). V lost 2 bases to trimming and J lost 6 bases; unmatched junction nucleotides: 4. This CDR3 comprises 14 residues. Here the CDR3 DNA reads TGCAGTGCTAGAACCCGGACAGGGGGCAATGAGCAGTTCTTC. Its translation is CSARTRTGGNEQFF.

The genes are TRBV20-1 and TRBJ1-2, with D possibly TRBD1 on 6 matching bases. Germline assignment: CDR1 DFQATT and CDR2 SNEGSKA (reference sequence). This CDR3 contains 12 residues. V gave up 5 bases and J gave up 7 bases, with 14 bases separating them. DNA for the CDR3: TGCAGTGCTCTTAGGGGGAGCAGTGGCTACACCTTC. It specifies CSALRGSSGYTF.

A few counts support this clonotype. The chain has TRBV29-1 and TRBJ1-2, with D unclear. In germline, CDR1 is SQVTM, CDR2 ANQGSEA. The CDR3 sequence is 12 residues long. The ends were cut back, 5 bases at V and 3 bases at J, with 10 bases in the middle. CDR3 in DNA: TGCAGCGTTCCGTGGACGGACTATGGCTACACCTTC. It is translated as CSVPWTDYGYTF.

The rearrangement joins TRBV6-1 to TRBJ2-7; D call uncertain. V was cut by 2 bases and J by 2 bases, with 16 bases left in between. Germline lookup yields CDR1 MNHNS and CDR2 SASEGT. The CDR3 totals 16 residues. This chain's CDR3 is CASSELGPTLPYEQYF. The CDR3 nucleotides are TGTGCCAGCAGTGAACTCGGGCCGACCTTGCCCTACGAGCAGTACTTC.

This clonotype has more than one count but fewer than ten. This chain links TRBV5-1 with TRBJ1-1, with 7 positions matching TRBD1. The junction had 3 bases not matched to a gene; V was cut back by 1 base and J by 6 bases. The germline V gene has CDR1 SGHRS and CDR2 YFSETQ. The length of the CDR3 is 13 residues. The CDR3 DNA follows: TGCGCCAGCAGCTTGACAGGGGAGGCTGAAGCTTTCTTT. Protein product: CASSLTGEAEAFF.

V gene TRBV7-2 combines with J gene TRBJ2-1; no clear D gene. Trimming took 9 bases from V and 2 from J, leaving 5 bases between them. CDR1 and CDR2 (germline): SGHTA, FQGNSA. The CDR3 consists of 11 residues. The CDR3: CASGAYNEQFF. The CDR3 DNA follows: TGTGCCAGTGGGGCCTACAATGAGCAGTTCTTC.

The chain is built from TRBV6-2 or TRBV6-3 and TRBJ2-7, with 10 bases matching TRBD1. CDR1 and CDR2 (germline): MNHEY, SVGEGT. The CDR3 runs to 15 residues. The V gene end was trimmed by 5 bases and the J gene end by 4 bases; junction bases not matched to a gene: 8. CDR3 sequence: CASSTTGQGLYEQYF. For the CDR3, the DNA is TGTGCCAGCAGTACTACGGGACAGGGGCTTTACGAGCAGTACTTC.

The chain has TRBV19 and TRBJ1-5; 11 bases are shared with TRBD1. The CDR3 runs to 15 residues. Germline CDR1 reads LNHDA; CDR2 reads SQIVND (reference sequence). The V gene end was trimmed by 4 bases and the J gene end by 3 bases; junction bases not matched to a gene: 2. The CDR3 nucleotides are TGTGCCAGTAGTAGGACAGGGGGCCCCAATCAGCCCCAGCATTTT. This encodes CASSRTGGPNQPQHF.

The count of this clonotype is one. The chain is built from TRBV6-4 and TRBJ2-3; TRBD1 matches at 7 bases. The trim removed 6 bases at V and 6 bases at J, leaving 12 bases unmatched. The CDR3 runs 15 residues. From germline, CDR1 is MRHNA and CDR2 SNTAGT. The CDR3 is CASSYTGEAGDTQYF. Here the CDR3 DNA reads TGTGCCAGCAGCTATACAGGGGAAGCCGGGGATACGCAGTATTTT.